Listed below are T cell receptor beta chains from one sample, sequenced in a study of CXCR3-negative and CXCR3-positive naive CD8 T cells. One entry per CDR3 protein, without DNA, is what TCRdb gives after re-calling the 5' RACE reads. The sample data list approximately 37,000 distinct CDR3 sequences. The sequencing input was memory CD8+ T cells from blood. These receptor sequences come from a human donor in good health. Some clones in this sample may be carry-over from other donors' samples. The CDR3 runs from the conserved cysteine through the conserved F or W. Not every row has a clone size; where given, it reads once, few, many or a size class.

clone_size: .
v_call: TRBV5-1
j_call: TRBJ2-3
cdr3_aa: CASSIGTSGGFTDTQYF

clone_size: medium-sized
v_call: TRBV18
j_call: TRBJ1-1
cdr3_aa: CASSHQGTNTEAFF

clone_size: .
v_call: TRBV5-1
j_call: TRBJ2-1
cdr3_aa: CASSTGTSGYNEQFF

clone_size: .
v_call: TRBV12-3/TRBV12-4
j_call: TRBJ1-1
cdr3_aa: CASSLGTENTEAFF

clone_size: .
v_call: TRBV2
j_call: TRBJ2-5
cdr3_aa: CASSEDGKETQYF

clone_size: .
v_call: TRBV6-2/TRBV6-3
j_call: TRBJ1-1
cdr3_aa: CASSLGYTEAFF

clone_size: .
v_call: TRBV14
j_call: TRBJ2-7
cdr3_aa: CASSQRRQGAGDEQYF

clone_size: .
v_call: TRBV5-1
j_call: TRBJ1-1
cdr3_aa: CASSLASEAFF

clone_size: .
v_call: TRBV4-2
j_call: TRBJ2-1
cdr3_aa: CASSQQDVAGFVFSYNEQFF

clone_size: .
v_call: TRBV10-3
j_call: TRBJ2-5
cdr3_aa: CAISEPRGQETQYF

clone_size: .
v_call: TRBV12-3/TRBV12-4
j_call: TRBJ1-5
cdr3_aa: CASSPGPADQPQHF

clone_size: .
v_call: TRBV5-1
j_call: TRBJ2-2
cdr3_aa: CASSPGVDREGRAGELFF

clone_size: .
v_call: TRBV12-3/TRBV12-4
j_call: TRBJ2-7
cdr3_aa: CASSSGTGGYEQYF

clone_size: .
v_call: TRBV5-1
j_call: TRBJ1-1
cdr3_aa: CASSLWGSTEAFF

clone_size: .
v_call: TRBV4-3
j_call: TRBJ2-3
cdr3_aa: CASSQDPSAESDTQYF

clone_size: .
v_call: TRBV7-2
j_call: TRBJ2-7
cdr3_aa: CASSFYSSGGGYEQYF